Listed below are T cell receptor beta chains from one sample, sequenced in a study of blood T cell repertoires in COVID-19. The assay was immunoSEQ multiplex PCR, and TCRdb's table has in-frame clones only and misses some. Of roughly 180,000 clones in the sample, approximately 85% are singletons; the top ten hold 5% to 7.5%. Specimen: PBMCs or T cells enriched from blood (not recorded which). These receptors were obtained from a man aged 40-49 years who had recovered from COVID-19. Each CDR3 is given with its conserved first and last residue. Each record gives: clone size, D gene, J gene, V gene, CDR3 DNA, CDR3 protein. The D gene is left open where the match is weak. Clone size, where shown, is once, few, many, or a class for clones that have expanded.

clone_size: .
d_call: .
j_call: TRBJ2-1
v_call: TRBV10-3
cdr3_nt: TGTGCCTTACAGGGTGATTTGGACAATGAGCAGTTCTTC
cdr3_aa: CALQGDLDNEQFF

clone_size: few
d_call: TRBD2
j_call: TRBJ2-7
v_call: TRBV6-5
cdr3_nt: TGTGCCAGCAGTCCCCTTCGAGCGGGAGGTAGTGAGCAGTACTTC
cdr3_aa: CASSPLRAGGSEQYF

clone_size: many
d_call: .
j_call: TRBJ2-7
v_call: TRBV5-5
cdr3_nt: TGTGCCAGCAGCTTGGAAGGGGCAGGGGCCCTCGAGCAGTACTTC
cdr3_aa: CASSLEGAGALEQYF

clone_size: .
d_call: TRBD1
j_call: TRBJ2-1
v_call: TRBV27
cdr3_nt: TGTGCCAGCAGTTTTCGGACAGGGGGGCAGTTCTTC
cdr3_aa: CASSFRTGGQFF

clone_size: .
d_call: TRBD1
j_call: TRBJ2-2
v_call: TRBV9
cdr3_nt: TGTGCCAGCAGCGAAATAGGGGGCGAGGCCGGGGAGCTGTTTTTT
cdr3_aa: CASSEIGGEAGELFF

clone_size: .
d_call: TRBD1
j_call: TRBJ2-1
v_call: TRBV28
cdr3_nt: TGTGCCAGCAGTCTACTACCGGACAGGGGTATGTACAATGAGCAGTTCTTC
cdr3_aa: CASSLLPDRGMYNEQFF

clone_size: .
d_call: TRBD1
j_call: TRBJ2-2
v_call: TRBV5-1
cdr3_nt: TGCGCCAGCAGCAATCCGGGACAGGGGAGTGCCGGGGAGCTGTTTTTT
cdr3_aa: CASSNPGQGSAGELFF

clone_size: .
d_call: .
j_call: TRBJ1-2
v_call: TRBV9
cdr3_nt: TGTGCCAGCAGCCCGGGGTCAGGAGTAGGCTACACCTTC
cdr3_aa: CASSPGSGVGYTF

clone_size: few
d_call: TRBD1
j_call: TRBJ1-3
v_call: TRBV29-1
cdr3_nt: TGCAGCGTTAGACAGGGGGCATACACCATATATTTT
cdr3_aa: CSVRQGAYTIYF

clone_size: .
d_call: TRBD1
j_call: TRBJ1-2
v_call: TRBV29-1
cdr3_nt: TGCAGCGTCGGGGACAGCTCGAACTATGGCTACACCTTC
cdr3_aa: CSVGDSSNYGYTF

clone_size: .
d_call: TRBD1
j_call: TRBJ2-7
v_call: TRBV7-2
cdr3_nt: TGTGCCAGCAGCTTAGCACAGGGGATCTACGAGCAGTACTTC
cdr3_aa: CASSLAQGIYEQYF

clone_size: .
d_call: TRBD1
j_call: TRBJ1-2
v_call: TRBV10-3
cdr3_nt: TGTGCCATCAGTGAGGGGACAGGGGGCAGCTACACCTTC
cdr3_aa: CAISEGTGGSYTF

clone_size: .
d_call: .
j_call: TRBJ1-6
v_call: TRBV7-9
cdr3_nt: TGTGCCAGCAGCTTAGTGGGTCAGGCGGGTAATTCACCCCTCCACTTT
cdr3_aa: CASSLVGQAGNSPLHF

clone_size: .
d_call: .
j_call: TRBJ1-5
v_call: TRBV5-1
cdr3_nt: TGCGCCAGCAGCCCGGAAGGAGGCCAGCCCCAGCATTTT
cdr3_aa: CASSPEGGQPQHF

clone_size: .
d_call: .
j_call: TRBJ1-4
v_call: TRBV5-4
cdr3_nt: TGTGCCAGCAGCCCGGGGGGTAAAAGTGACGAAAAACTGTTTTTT
cdr3_aa: CASSPGGKSDEKLFF

clone_size: .
d_call: .
j_call: TRBJ2-6
v_call: TRBV27
cdr3_nt: TGTGCCAGCAGTCCTTTCGTCTCTGGGGCCAACGTCCTGACTTTC
cdr3_aa: CASSPFVSGANVLTF

clone_size: .
d_call: .
j_call: TRBJ2-5
v_call: TRBV5-1
cdr3_nt: TGCGCCAGCAGCTTGGCCAGCGGCAGGTGGGAGACCCAGTACTTC
cdr3_aa: CASSLASGRWETQYF

clone_size: .
d_call: TRBD2
j_call: TRBJ2-7
v_call: TRBV3-1/TRBV3-2
cdr3_nt: TGTGCCAGCAGCCGACTAGCGGGGTACGAGCAGTACTTC
cdr3_aa: CASSRLAGYEQYF

clone_size: .
d_call: TRBD1
j_call: TRBJ1-4
v_call: TRBV9
cdr3_nt: TGTGCCAGCAGCGTAGAGACAGGGTCGGGGGAAAAACTGTTTTTT
cdr3_aa: CASSVETGSGEKLFF

clone_size: once
d_call: .
j_call: TRBJ2-1
v_call: TRBV10-3
cdr3_nt: TGTGCCATCAAGGACAAGGACAATGAGCAGTTCTTC
cdr3_aa: CAIKDKDNEQFF

clone_size: .
d_call: .
j_call: TRBJ2-5
v_call: TRBV18
cdr3_nt: TGTGCCAGCTCAGACAGAGAGACCCAGTACTTC
cdr3_aa: CASSDRETQYF

clone_size: .
d_call: TRBD1
j_call: TRBJ2-3
v_call: TRBV7-3
cdr3_nt: TGTGCCAGCAGCTCCGGACAGGCCACAGATACGCAGTATTTT
cdr3_aa: CASSSGQATDTQYF

clone_size: .
d_call: .
j_call: TRBJ1-5
v_call: TRBV9
cdr3_nt: TGTGCCAGCAGCGCCGGGACAAGTAGCAATCAGCCCCAGCATTTT
cdr3_aa: CASSAGTSSNQPQHF